This T cell receptor (beta chain) came from a study of post-analysis software for immune sequencing data. Study as a whole: Both relapsing-remitting and secondary progressive multiple sclerosis featured among the disease courses, as did progressive-relapsing multiple sclerosis. General observations from the study: F measure clustering grouped samples strongly by preparation batch. The five TRBV segments detected at higher frequency in patients than in controls included TRBV5-6, TRBV5-1 and TRBV20-1. A significant reduction in normalized Chao1 diversity was observed in multiple sclerosis patients versus controls.

Unique molecular identifiers had been added to the TCR beta cDNA libraries. Approximately 0.5 million cDNA molecules were recovered from an input of roughly 0.85 to 10 million T cells. TCRdb reanalysed the PCR reads using MiXCR and keeps one entry per CDR3 protein. The data hold a few hundred thousand distinct CDR3 sequences, with around 40% observed a single time. Germline V gene sequence: CDR1 SEHNR, CDR2 FQNEAQ (reference sequence). Deletions cut 6 bases from V and 2 bases from J, with 14 bases between. This CDR3 is 14 amino acids long. About this clonotype itself: What it binds is not known.

The sequenced sample was blood. The TCR originated in a girl aged 5-17 years with multiple sclerosis. The chain is built from TRBV7-9 and TRBJ2-7; D ambiguous. CDR3 protein: CASRQGGLTYEQYF. The DNA for the CDR3 is TGTGCCAGCAGACAAGGTGGATTAACCTACGAGCAGTACTTC.